This T cell receptor (beta chain) was identified during a study of cytomegalovirus exposure and HLA in healthy donors. Across the whole study: Prior work identified some 120 million unique TCR beta sequences in 150 million to 200 million T cells.

General observations from the study: A few V segments could not be told apart, such as TRBV6-2 and TRBV6-3, and were left out. Later examination showed HLA-associated TCR beta chains had greater clonal expansion than equally common others.

With respect to this clone: As yet, its antigen is unknown.

Researchers ran the PCR with 60 Vbeta and 13 Jbeta primers. As processed by the authors: In a later analysis, tens of millions of unique TCR beta chains included roughly 11 million shared by two or more donors. The protocol was immunoSEQ multiplex PCR, while the TCRdb copy is restricted to in-frame clones and leaves out a portion. V and J calls and clone size are copied from that table; D and trimming were computed from the DNA. This table holds 200,000 to 250,000 clones, 77% found once. This CDR3 is 15 amino acids long. V lost 5 bases, J lost 4 bases, and 8 bases stayed unmatched. Per germline, CDR1 SGHTA and CDR2 FQGNSA.

The material sequenced was PBMCs. This sequence originates from a woman in her sixties or seventies in good health and CMV-seropositive. The V call is TRBV7-2, the J call TRBJ2-7; TRBD1 matches at 10 bases. The CDR3 DNA reads TGTGCCAGCAGCCGCGGGACAGGGGTAGGGTACGAGCAGTACTTC. This encodes CASSRGTGVGYEQYF.